What follows is one TCR beta chain and its context. No antigen is known for it. Using immunoSEQ multiplex PCR, the repertoire was profiled, and TCRdb retains in-frame clones only, with some absent. The data show 75,000 to 90,000 clones, roughly 95% seen once. This specimen belongs to a study of cytomegalovirus exposure and HLA in healthy donors. Findings and caveats of the study: The authors listed 150 to 200 TCR beta chains as cytomegalovirus-associated.

Germline V gene lookup returns CDR1 MNHEY and CDR2 SVGAGI. This CDR3 spans 14 amino acids. Trimming shortened V by 4 bases and J by 4 bases, and 11 bases separated the two germline ends. The receptor's source is a young man in good health and CMV-seropositive. The sequencing sample was made of PBMCs. The V and J genes are TRBV6-5 and TRBJ1-3, with unresolved D. This CDR3 reads CASSFTPTGNTIYF. For the CDR3, the DNA is TGTGCCAGCAGTTTCACCCCTACGGGAAACACCATATATTTT.